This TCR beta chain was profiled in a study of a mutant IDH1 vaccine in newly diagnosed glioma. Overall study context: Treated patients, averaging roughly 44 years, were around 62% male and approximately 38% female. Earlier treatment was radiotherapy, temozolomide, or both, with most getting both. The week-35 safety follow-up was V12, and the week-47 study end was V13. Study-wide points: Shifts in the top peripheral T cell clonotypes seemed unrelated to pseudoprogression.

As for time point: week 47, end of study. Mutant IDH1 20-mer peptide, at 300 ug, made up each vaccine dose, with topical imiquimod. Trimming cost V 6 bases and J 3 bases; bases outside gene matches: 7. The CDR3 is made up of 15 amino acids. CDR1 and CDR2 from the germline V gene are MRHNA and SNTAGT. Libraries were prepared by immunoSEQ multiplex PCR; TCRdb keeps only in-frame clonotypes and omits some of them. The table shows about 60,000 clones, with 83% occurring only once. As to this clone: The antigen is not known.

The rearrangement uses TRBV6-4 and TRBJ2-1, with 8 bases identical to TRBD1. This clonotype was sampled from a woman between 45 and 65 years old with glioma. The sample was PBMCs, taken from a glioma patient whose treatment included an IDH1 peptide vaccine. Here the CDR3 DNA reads TGTGCCAGCAGCAAACAGGGGGGCGACTACAATGAGCAGTTCTTC. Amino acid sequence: CASSKQGGDYNEQFF.